These T cell receptor beta chains were read from a single sample in a study of tumor and adjacent non-tumor tissue in lung cancer. TCRdb fed the multiplex PCR reads into MiXCR, producing one record per CDR3 protein. The sample contains under 250,000 distinct CDR3 sequences, 60% to 85% of which appear only once. The sample was lung tumor tissue. The origin of the receptors is a man in his sixties with non-small cell lung cancer. Both conserved end residues are part of each CDR3. A D gene is named only where the DNA matches it firmly. The size of a clone is reported for some rows only, either as once, few or many, or as a class for expanded clones.

v_gene,d_gene,len,j_gene,abundance,CDR3nt,CDR3aa
TRBV5-5,NA,15,TRBJ1-1,NA,TGTGTCAGCAGCTTGATAGGGGTAAGGAACATTGAAGCTTTCTTT,CVSSLIGVRNIEAFF
TRBV11-3,NA,15,TRBJ2-7,many,TGTGCCAGCAGGCCTGACGGCGGAAGCTCCTACGAGCAGTACTTC,CASRPDGGSSYEQYF
TRBV10-1,NA,16,TRBJ2-1,NA,TGCGCCAGCAGTGAGCCAGGGATCCCTCAAAGCAATGAGCAGTTCTTC,CASSEPGIPQSNEQFF
TRBV20-1,NA,15,TRBJ2-1,few,TGCAGTGCTAAGTCCTTAGGGAACTCCTACAATGAGCAGTTCTTC,CSAKSLGNSYNEQFF
TRBV20-1,NA,15,TRBJ1-1,NA,TGCAGTGCTAGCGCAGGACACTCTATAAACACAGAAGCTTTCTTT,CSASAGHSINTEAFF
TRBV20-1,TRBD1,18,TRBJ1-6,NA,TGCAGTGCTAGAGTTAGGACGCCAGGGGGCAGAAATAATTCACCCCTCCACTTT,CSARVRTPGGRNNSPLHF
TRBV28,NA,16,TRBJ1-2,NA,TGTGCCAGCAGTCAATCAATCGGACAGATCCACGCTGGCTACACCTTC,CASSQSIGQIHAGYTF
TRBV4-1,NA,13,TRBJ1-6,NA,TGCGCCAGCAGGCAGGGTACAAGGACAACCCTCCACTTT,CASRQGTRTTLHF
TRBV5-6,NA,15,TRBJ2-5,few,TGTGCCAGCAGCACCTTAACAGGGAACCAAGAGACCCAGTACTTC,CASSTLTGNQETQYF
TRBV20-1,NA,13,TRBJ1-1,NA,TGCAGTGCTAATTCGGGGTTGGAAGCTGAAGCTTTCTTT,CSANSGLEAEAFF
TRBV6-5,NA,15,TRBJ2-7,few,TGCGTCAGCAGGCCTCAACTGTCGGAGGGCTACGAGCAGTACTTC,CVSRPQLSEGYEQYF
TRBV6-1,NA,19,TRBJ1-6,few,TGTGCCAGCAGTGCTCGCCCCAGCGCGGGCCGGGGTTATAATTCACCCCTCCACTTT,CASSARPSAGRGYNSPLHF
TRBV11-1,TRBD1,17,TRBJ2-5,NA,TGTGTCACCAGCGTCGACAGGGGAGTTGAGTACCAAGAGACCCAGTACTTC,CVTSVDRGVEYQETQYF